This entry concerns a single T cell receptor (beta chain). The target antigen is unknown. The data originate from a study of cytomegalovirus exposure and HLA in healthy donors. Study context: Counted in an early data release were 85 million or so unique TCRs from HLA-typed donors. General study points: With DRB1 most and HLA-C fewest, TCR association rates differed between HLA loci in a later analysis. At a 0.05 false discovery rate, a later analysis found about 17,000 TCR beta sequences to be associated with HLA alleles.

The CDR3 covers 14 residues. V was pared by 2 bases and J by 1 base, with 7 bases between. The germline gives CDR1 MNHNY, CDR2 SVGAGI (reference sequence). Primers included in the PCR were 60 Vbeta and 13 Jbeta primers. Only in-frame clones appear in the TCRdb table, and some are missing; sequencing was by immunoSEQ multiplex PCR. The profile shows around 180,000 clones, roughly 80% of them singletons. Sequences were obtained from PBMCs. The sequence was collected from a male donor in good health and CMV-seronegative. This rearrangement joins TRBV6-6 to TRBJ2-3; D remains unclear. This chain's CDR3 is CASSYAAGTDTQYF. In nucleotides, the CDR3 is TGTGCCAGCAGTTACGCGGCAGGCACAGATACGCAGTATTTT.